This is a list of T cell receptor beta chains from one sample in a study of control samples from healthy donors and cancer patients. Only in-frame clones appear in the TCRdb table, and some are missing; sequencing was by immunoSEQ multiplex PCR. The sample yields 110,000 to 150,000 clones, around nine tenths seen once. The sequenced material came from blood. The receptors derive from a man aged 25-45 years in good health. Each CDR3 is given with its conserved first and last residue. Fields, in order: J gene, D gene, clone size, V gene, CDR3 protein, CDR3 DNA. The D gene is left open where the match is weak. The size of a clone is reported for some rows only, either as once, few or many, or as a class for expanded clones.

>TRBJ2-3|.|.|TRBV5-6
CASSLVGTTDTQYF
TGTGCCAGCAGCTTGGTTGGCACCACAGATACGCAGTATTTT
>TRBJ2-7|TRBD1|.|TRBV7-8
CASSLESAGGSYEQYF
TGTGCCAGCAGCTTAGAGTCGGCAGGGGGCTCCTACGAGCAGTACTTC
>TRBJ2-2|TRBD1|.|TRBV6-1
CASSDRTGPRELFF
TGTGCCAGCAGTGATAGGACAGGTCCCAGGGAGCTGTTTTTT
>TRBJ1-4|.|.|TRBV27
CASSLAEGEKLFF
TGTGCCAGCAGTTTGGCCGAGGGTGAAAAACTGTTTTTT
>TRBJ2-1|.|.|TRBV7-9
CASSTRTENEQFF
TGTGCCAGCAGCACCCGGACCGAGAATGAGCAGTTCTTC
>TRBJ2-5|.|.|TRBV29-1
CSWLGLAETQYF
TGCAGCTGGCTGGGTTTGGCGGAGACCCAGTACTTC
>TRBJ2-7|.|.|TRBV25-1
CASSDRGPPGAYEQYF
TGTGCCAGCAGTGACCGGGGGCCTCCCGGAGCCTACGAGCAGTACTTC
>TRBJ1-5|.|.|TRBV4-3
CASSQVGEPNQPQHF
TGCGCCAGCAGCCAAGTCGGGGAGCCCAATCAGCCCCAGCATTTT
>TRBJ2-3|TRBD2|.|TRBV9
CASSAGLAGTDTQYF
TGTGCCAGCAGCGCCGGACTAGCGGGCACAGATACGCAGTATTTT
>TRBJ2-1|TRBD2|.|TRBV7-2
CASSLRLAGSNEQFF
TGTGCCAGCAGCTTAAGACTAGCGGGAAGCAATGAGCAGTTCTTC
>TRBJ1-2|.|.|TRBV7-3
CASSLTRLDYGYTF
TGTGCCAGCAGCTTAACTCGGCTTGACTATGGCTACACCTTC
>TRBJ1-5|.|.|TRBV19
CAAGQGHQPQHF
TGTGCAGCCGGGCAGGGCCATCAGCCCCAGCATTTT
>TRBJ2-3|.|.|TRBV6-5
CASRWKVSPTDTQYF
TGTGCCAGCAGATGGAAGGTGTCCCCCACAGATACGCAGTATTTT
>TRBJ1-1|.|once|TRBV9
CASSVGDRHGEAFF
TGTGCCAGCAGCGTAGGAGACAGGCATGGGGAAGCTTTCTTT
>TRBJ2-7|.|.|TRBV7-3
CASSPEQAAYEQYF
TGTGCCAGCAGCCCCGAACAGGCCGCGTACGAGCAGTACTTC
>TRBJ2-5|.|.|TRBV3-1/TRBV3-2
CASSQAPWTQYF
TGTGCCAGCAGCCAAGCGCCTTGGACCCAGTACTTC
>TRBJ2-1|.|.|TRBV19
CASSMIGRTTDLGEQFF
TGTGCCAGTAGTATGATCGGTCGGACTACCGACTTGGGTGAGCAGTTCTTC
>TRBJ1-5|.|.|TRBV19
CASSPLSSNQPQHF
TGTGCCAGTAGCCCATTGTCTAGCAATCAGCCCCAGCATTTT
>TRBJ1-2|.|.|TRBV4-1
CASSPTSANYGYTF
TGCGCCAGCAGCCCTACGTCAGCTAACTATGGCTACACCTTC
>TRBJ1-4|TRBD1|.|TRBV7-9
CASSSTGTGLVSANEKLFF
TGTGCCAGCAGCTCTACCGGGACAGGACTGGTTAGTGCTAATGAAAAACTGTTTTTT
>TRBJ2-5|TRBD1|few|TRBV15
CATSREGQTWKTQYF
TGTGCCACCAGCAGAGAGGGACAGACCTGGAAGACCCAGTACTTC
>TRBJ2-7|.|once|TRBV13
CASSESGEDYEQYF
TGTGCCAGCAGCGAGTCCGGGGAGGACTACGAGCAGTACTTC
>TRBJ2-7|.|once|TRBV7-3
CASSLEGKAYEQYF
TGTGCCAGCAGCTTAGAGGGGAAGGCATACGAGCAGTACTTC
>TRBJ2-7|.|.|TRBV7-3
CASSLTEGKLYEQYF
TGTGCCAGCAGCTTAACGGAGGGCAAGCTGTACGAGCAGTACTTC
>TRBJ2-2|.|once|TRBV6-6
CASKSVEKNTGELFF
TGTGCCAGCAAGTCCGTAGAGAAAAACACCGGGGAGCTGTTTTTT
>TRBJ2-1|.|.|TRBV21-1
CASSPQVLSTNEQFF
TGTGCCAGCAGCCCGCAGGTCTTATCTACCAATGAGCAGTTCTTC
>TRBJ1-5|.|once|TRBV7-2
CASSLASQNNQPQHF
TGTGCCAGCAGCTTAGCGAGTCAGAACAATCAGCCCCAGCATTTT